This T cell receptor beta chain was obtained from a study of blood T cell repertoires in COVID-19. At the level of the study: Acute-phase and convalescent COVID-19 samples originated in the United States, Italy and Spain. T cells, B-cell-depleted T cells, or PBMCs provided the cDNA or gDNA that served as material.

CDR3 length: 13 amino acids. Trimming left V 4 bases short and J 4 bases short, with 8 bases between. CDR1 SGHTA and CDR2 FQGNSA come from the germline V gene. As originally analysed: By means of reference gene primer amplification, nucleated cell counts were estimated. The data were produced by immunoSEQ multiplex PCR, yet TCRdb's version contains in-frame clones alone and is incomplete. The DNA gave D and trimming, while V, J and clone size come from that table. The sample has 70,000 or so clones; 90% are singletons. This TCR came from a woman aged 80 or older with active COVID-19. The chain has TRBV7-2 and TRBJ1-5; possibly TRBD1 for D (5 bases). The sequenced sample consisted of peripheral blood. CDR3 in amino acids: CASSSQGNQPQHF. CDR3 coding DNA: TGTGCCAGCAGCTCCCAGGGAAATCAGCCCCAGCATTTT.